The 15 T cell receptor beta chains in this list originate from one sample, sequenced in a study of cytomegalovirus exposure and HLA in healthy donors. Libraries were prepared by immunoSEQ multiplex PCR; TCRdb keeps only in-frame clonotypes and omits some of them. The table lists approximately 200,000 clones, approximately 80% of them singletons. The sample comprised PBMCs. The receptors stem from a man aged 18 to 35 in good health and CMV-seropositive.

The genes are TRBV28 and TRBJ2-5; D perhaps matches TRBD2 (6 bases). V dropped 6 bases and J dropped 5 bases, with 16 bases sitting between them. Germline V lookup: CDR1 MDHEN, CDR2 SYDVKM. This CDR3 spans 14 amino acids. The CDR3 DNA is TGTGCCAGCAGCGTACCGGGAGATGCGGAGACCCAGTACTTC. It yields the protein CASSVPGDAETQYF.

The rearrangement uses TRBV4-1 and TRBJ2-7; 12 nucleotides match TRBD2. The J segment lost 2 bases and the V segment lost 2 bases, leaving 1 base of the junction unmatched. The V gene's germline CDR1 is MGHRA and CDR2 YSYEKL. The CDR3 length is 15 residues. The CDR3, as DNA: TGCGCCAGCAGCCAACTAGCGGGAGGGCCCTACGAGCAGTACTTC. Translation gives CASSQLAGGPYEQYF.

This clone occurred a few times. This chain uses TRBV25-1 with TRBJ1-1; D ambiguous. The CDR3 runs 13 residues. Germline V gene sequence: CDR1 MGHDK, CDR2 SYGVNS. Trimming took off 4 bases at V and 4 bases at J, with 10 bases between the two ends. CDR3 in amino acids: CASSAGSGTEAFF. CDR3 coding DNA: TGTGCCAGCAGTGCGGGTTCGGGCACTGAAGCTTTCTTT.

This clone was seen once. The V gene is TRBV9, the J gene TRBJ2-7; TRBD1 matches 10 bases. The germline V gene encodes CDR1 SGDLS and CDR2 YYNGEE. This CDR3 has 15 residues. Trimming took 4 bases from V and 1 from J; bases not matched to a gene: 5. The CDR3 is CASSIGQGGSYEQYF. The CDR3 DNA reads as TGTGCCAGCAGCATCGGACAGGGGGGGTCCTACGAGCAGTACTTC.

The chain couples TRBV5-1 to TRBJ2-1; 7 nucleotides agree with TRBD2. Per the germline V gene, CDR1 is SGHRS and CDR2 is YFSETQ. The CDR3 loop spans 15 amino acids. V lost 6 bases to trimming and J lost 2 bases; unmatched junction nucleotides: 8. CDR3: CASTSTSAAYNEQFF. DNA of the CDR3: TGCGCCAGCACCTCTACTAGCGCTGCCTACAATGAGCAGTTCTTC.

The CDR3 DNA sequence: TGCGCCAGCAGCCGGGGTGGTCGTAACTCCTACGAGCAGTACTTC. Translation gives CASSRGGRNSYEQYF. The chain links TRBV5-1 to TRBJ2-7; perhaps TRBD2 as D (5 bases). The CDR3 length is 15 residues. The V gene lost 4 bases and the J gene lost 0 bases, with 14 bases spanning the gap. Germline values: CDR1 SGHRS, CDR2 YFSETQ.

On this clone: Within the sample, other DNA sequences also encode this same CDR3. The CDR3 DNA sequence: TGCGCCAGCAGTCGGGACAGAGGCACAGATACGCAGTATTTT. Amino acids: CASSRDRGTDTQYF. The chain recombines TRBV5-1 with TRBJ2-3, with 7 bases aligning to TRBD1. The V and J ends lost 5 bases and 1 base, in that order; junction bases with no gene match: 4. This CDR3 has 14 residues. Per the germline V gene, CDR1 is SGHRS and CDR2 is YFSETQ.

The chain couples TRBV10-3 to TRBJ2-2, with D uncertain. The CDR3 runs 15 residues. V dropped 7 bases and J dropped 0 bases, with 12 bases sitting between them. Germline CDR1 ENHRY, CDR2 SYGVKD. CDR3 protein: CAIISDLTNTGELFF. CDR3 nucleotides: TGTGCCATCATCTCCGACTTAACGAACACCGGGGAGCTGTTTTTT.

The chain couples TRBV9 to TRBJ2-1; TRBD1 is a possible D gene (6 bases). This CDR3 comprises 15 residues. Trimming took 4 bases from V and 0 from J, leaving 11 bases between them. Germline CDR1 reads SGDLS; CDR2 reads YYNGEE. CDR3 sequence: CASSQDSSSYNEQFF. CDR3 nucleotides: TGTGCCAGCAGCCAGGACAGTAGCTCCTACAATGAGCAGTTCTTC.

This chain uses TRBV2 with TRBJ2-7; the D gene is possibly TRBD2 (5 bases). The germline V gene encodes CDR1 SNHLY and CDR2 FYNNEI. Trimming shortened V by 7 bases and J by 8 bases, and 21 bases separated the two germline ends. The CDR3 is 14 amino acids. The CDR3 DNA follows: TGTGCCAGCAATGGAGGCCCAGAAGGGTACCAGCAGTACTTC. It yields the protein CASNGGPEGYQQYF.

The genes are TRBV7-7 and TRBJ2-1, with 9 nucleotides matching TRBD1. Germline-derived CDR1 and CDR2 are SSHAT and FNYEAQ (reference sequence). The CDR3 is made up of 17 amino acids. Trimming removed 0 bases from V and 1 base from J; junction bases left unmatched: 4. Written as DNA, the CDR3 is TGTGCCAGCAGCTTAGCCGACAGGGGGACATCCTACAATGAGCAGTTCTTC. Encoded protein: CASSLADRGTSYNEQFF.

This clone was counted only a few times. A junction boundary mismatches the germline segment, possibly from a read error. J is TRBJ2-7 and V is TRBV7-2; 7 bases map to TRBD1. This CDR3 has 15 amino acids. Germline values: CDR1 SGHTA, CDR2 FQGNSA. CDR3 sequence (DNA): TGCGCCAGCAGCCAAGATTGGGACAGTTCCTACGAGCAGTACTTC. Translation: CASSQDWDSSYEQYF.

The chain couples TRBV4-3 to TRBJ2-7; 10 bases fit TRBD2. Germline CDR1 reads LGHNA; CDR2 reads YSLEER. Trimming removed 0 bases from V and 5 bases from J; junction bases left unmatched: 4. The CDR3 loop spans 15 amino acids. CDR3 loop: CASSQDNLAGDEQYF. The CDR3, as DNA: TGCGCCAGCAGCCAAGATAATCTAGCGGGAGACGAGCAGTACTTC.

This clone has only one observation. V is TRBV30 and J is TRBJ1-1, with D maybe TRBD1 (6 bases). Germline V CDR1 and CDR2: GTSNPN, SVGIG (reference sequence). Trimming took 2 bases from V and 0 from J, leaving 13 bases between them. The CDR3 spans 15 residues. CDR3: CAWSPPGTLNTEAFF. In DNA, the CDR3 is TGTGCCTGGAGTCCCCCAGGGACATTGAACACTGAAGCTTTCTTT.

The chain has TRBV27 and TRBJ2-7; TRBD1 matches at 9 bases. The CDR3 is made up of 14 amino acids. Looked up from germline, CDR1 is MNHEY and CDR2 is SMNVEV (reference sequence). V was pared by 3 bases and J by 4 bases, with 4 bases of the junction left unmatched. The CDR3 spells CASSLGTGMYEQYF. CDR3 DNA: TGTGCCAGCAGTTTGGGGACAGGGATGTACGAGCAGTACTTC.